This note documents a single T cell receptor beta chain sequence. Its antigen target is currently unknown. Within one base of it there is no much larger clone, and no base qualities were kept. The data stem from a study of T cell responses to AZD1222 COVID-19 vaccine (dated by TCRdb to about 2021). Background on the whole study: AZD1222 recipients with second doses at about 4 weeks or about 12 weeks were pooled, because spike-specific TCR depth and breadth did not differ between schedules. TCR sequencing was performed for 233 trial participants, of whom about 200 were given two doses of AZD1222 and approximately 25 were given two doses of MenACWY control vaccine. Enrollment into the trials was organized by age into subgroups of 18-55, 56-69 and 70-plus years, and those subgroups contained roughly 150, 30 and 60 TCR-sequenced participants, respectively.

Findings and caveats that apply to the study as a whole: Participants were mostly white British, with more females than males. The authors suggested clonal diversity may have been underestimated. Only 5 to 7 AZD1222 recipients were SARS-CoV-2 seropositive at baseline, limiting conclusions about previously exposed vaccinees. Reportedly, close to half of the unique spike-specific TCRs recognized epitopes lying outside the regions that are mutated in the B.1.351 and B.1.1.7 variants. CD4 TCRs associated with the vaccine covered the entire spike protein, and the dominant responses were in regions 160-218 and 743-854. The 56-69-year group was small, and its depth increase did not reach significance, likely because of low power. After two AZD1222 doses, both the breadth and the depth of spike-specific TCRs were significantly higher than at day 0 and than in MenACWY recipients. Because no samples from the day 14 peak response were available, repertoires could be characterized only after the peak T cell response.

V sheds 4 bases and J sheds 1 base, leaving 14 bases between their ends. Per the germline V gene (reference sequence), LGHDT is the CDR1 and YNNKEL is the CDR2. The CDR3 spans 16 residues, from the cysteine through the phenylalanine. The CDR3 DNA has 48 bases and is translated from base 1. The time point label on this specimen signifies: baseline before first vaccination. Samples from vaccinated people were obtained from the UK trials COV001 and COV002, which included a single-blind randomized controlled phase 2/3 trial of AZD1222 (ChAdOx1 nCoV-19) in healthy adults. For TCRbeta chain sequencing, PBMC samples from trial participants were taken at day 0 and at day 28 after the second dose. The CDR3 regions of human TCRbeta chains were subjected to immunosequencing. Under the source paper's analysis protocol: Repertoire TCRs were matched against a reference library of SARS-CoV-2-specific TCRs generated with the MIRA antigen-specificity platform. Breadth was defined as the fraction of unique TCRs that were SARS-CoV-2-associated. Depth was defined as the fraction of total T cells that were SARS-CoV-2-associated. Using the MIRA data, each spike-specific TCR was assigned both to the spike region to which the TCR was reactive and to a CD4 or CD8 class. Log10-transformed breadth and depth values were compared by one-way ANOVA with Sidak's multiple comparisons tests. TCRdb re-hosts the immuneACCESS table, in-frame sequences only. Its copies lack some clones; in the studies checked, an unresolved V gene accounts for under half of them, and the cause for the rest is not known. Clone size and V and J calls were adopted from that table, with D and trimming inferred from the DNA. The sample profile shows tens of thousands of clones; approximately 79% of them were found once. The ten largest clones add up to around 9.6% of the sample.

The chain is assembled from TRBV3-1 (or the pseudogene TRBV3-2) and TRBJ2-4; the D gene is perhaps TRBD2, from 7 matching bases. This TCR derives from an adult in good health. The specimen was peripheral blood, collected on day 0 of AZD1222 vaccination. The nucleotide sequence is TGTGCCAGCAGCCCCGAGGGGGGGCGGGCCAAAAACATTCAGTACTTC. This sequence encodes CASSPEGGRAKNIQYF.